The rows below give T cell receptor beta chains drawn from one sample of a study of T cell responses to AZD1222 COVID-19 vaccine. Clones were read by immunoSEQ multiplex PCR, and TCRdb kept only the in-frame ones, dropping some. The profile shows over 50,000 clones, nearly 80% of them singletons. The sequenced sample was peripheral blood, obtained 28 days after the second AZD1222 dose. The receptors derive from an adult who received the AZD1222 COVID-19 vaccine. Each CDR3 is given with its conserved first and last residue. D genes are given only for firm matches. Size values are once, few and many counts, or a class for expanded clones, and some rows have none.

>TRBV18|NA|TRBJ1-5|NA
CASSPPSGASNQPQHF
TGTGCCAGCTCACCACCGTCAGGGGCAAGCAATCAGCCCCAGCATTTT
>TRBV6-5|TRBD2|TRBJ2-4|NA
CASSSTSGGVLIF
TGTGCCAGCAGTTCGACTAGCGGGGGGGTACTGATCTTC
>TRBV7-2|TRBD1|TRBJ2-3|NA
CASSWGQGRGTDTQYF
TGTGCCAGCAGCTGGGGACAGGGGAGGGGGACAGATACGCAGTATTTT
>TRBV27|NA|TRBJ1-6|NA
CASSSLAANNSPLHF
TGTGCCAGCAGTTCTCTGGCAGCCAATAATTCACCCCTCCACTTT
>TRBV18|NA|TRBJ2-1|NA
CASSPRDGDRNEQFF
TGTGCCAGCTCTCCCCGGGACGGCGACCGAAATGAGCAGTTCTTC
>TRBV7-8|NA|TRBJ1-5|NA
CASSPYPGQGNQPQHF
TGTGCCAGCAGTCCCTACCCGGGACAAGGCAATCAGCCCCAGCATTTT
>TRBV6-1|NA|TRBJ1-5|NA
CASSEGGGTHRHF
TGTGCCAGCAGTGAGGGAGGGGGGACCCACCGGCATTTT
>TRBV19|TRBD1|TRBJ1-5|NA
CASTRTGIQPQHF
TGTGCCAGTACCCGGACAGGGATCCAGCCCCAGCATTTT
>TRBV6-5|NA|TRBJ1-2|once
CAARALGGDYGYTF
TGTGCCGCAAGGGCCCTCGGGGGCGACTATGGCTACACCTTC
>TRBV5-4|TRBD1|TRBJ2-5|NA
CASSTRQGMGRETQYF
TGTGCCAGCAGCACCAGACAGGGGATGGGACGAGAGACCCAGTACTTC
>TRBV10-3|NA|TRBJ2-7|few
CAISDLDNSYEQYF
TGTGCCATCAGTGATTTGGACAACTCCTACGAGCAGTACTTC
>TRBV7-2|NA|TRBJ1-5|once
CASSLQESSNQPQHF
TGTGCCAGCAGCCTACAGGAGTCTAGCAATCAGCCCCAGCATTTT
>TRBV10-3|TRBD1|TRBJ2-2|once
CAIRRTGATGELFF
TGTGCCATCAGGAGGACAGGGGCCACCGGGGAGCTGTTTTTT
>TRBV6-2/TRBV6-3|TRBD2|TRBJ2-3|NA
CASSSWGGGADTQYF
TGTGCCAGCAGTTCATGGGGGGGTGGGGCAGATACGCAGTATTTT
>TRBV6-5|NA|TRBJ1-2|NA
CASRVRYGYTF
TGTGCCAGCAGGGTACGGTATGGCTACACCTTC
>TRBV7-2|NA|TRBJ1-3|NA
CASSRGLSGNTIYF
TGTGCCAGCAGCAGAGGCCTCTCTGGAAACACCATATATTTT
>TRBV3-1/TRBV3-2|NA|TRBJ1-2|NA
CASSLDRNGYTF
TGTGCCAGCAGCCTCGACCGTAATGGCTACACCTTC
>TRBV5-1|NA|TRBJ2-1|NA
CASSSGTGSYNEQFF
TGCGCCAGCAGCTCCGGGACGGGCTCCTACAATGAGCAGTTCTTC
>TRBV18|TRBD1|TRBJ1-2|NA
CASSGQGRYGYTF
TGTGCCAGCTCGGGACAGGGACGGTATGGCTACACCTTC
>TRBV5-1|NA|TRBJ2-1|NA
CASSLHRAGSYNEQFF
TGCGCCAGCAGCTTGCATCGGGCAGGGTCGTACAATGAGCAGTTCTTC
>TRBV9|NA|TRBJ1-6|NA
CASSVAPQANNSPLHF
TGTGCCAGCAGCGTAGCGCCCCAGGCAAATAATTCACCCCTCCACTTT
>TRBV20-1|NA|TRBJ1-5|NA
CSASQGVGQPQHF
TGCAGTGCTAGTCAGGGAGTAGGGCAGCCCCAGCATTTT
>TRBV6-2/TRBV6-3|NA|TRBJ2-7|NA
CASSYEGMHEQYF
TGTGCCAGCAGTTACGAGGGGATGCACGAGCAGTACTTC
>TRBV10-3|TRBD2|TRBJ2-7|once
CAISGFLAGAGDEQYF
TGTGCCATCAGTGGGTTTTTAGCGGGAGCGGGAGACGAGCAGTACTTC
>TRBV19|NA|TRBJ1-1|NA
CASSEESRVTEAFF
TGTGCCAGTAGCGAGGAGAGTCGGGTCACTGAAGCTTTCTTT
>TRBV5-1|TRBD1|TRBJ2-2|few
CASSPGQASGELFF
TGCGCCAGCAGCCCCGGACAGGCCTCCGGGGAGCTGTTTTTT
>TRBV6-5|TRBD2|TRBJ2-1|few
CASGTGGHNEQFF
TGTGCCAGCGGTACGGGGGGGCACAATGAGCAGTTCTTC
>TRBV7-9|NA|TRBJ1-1|NA
CASSPGTWGYTEAFF
TGTGCCAGCAGCCCTGGTACTTGGGGTTACACTGAAGCTTTCTTT
>TRBV21-1|NA|TRBJ2-7|NA
CASSKPLGYEQYF
TGTGCCAGCAGCAAGCCCTTAGGTTACGAGCAGTACTTC
>TRBV5-1|TRBD2|TRBJ2-7|NA
CASSDGLVKGEQYF
TGCGCCAGCAGCGACGGACTAGTCAAGGGGGAGCAGTACTTC
>TRBV7-9|NA|TRBJ2-1|NA
CASSLAHGSAFF
TGTGCCAGCAGCTTAGCACATGGGAGCGCGTTCTTC
>TRBV12-3/TRBV12-4|NA|TRBJ2-7|NA
CASSPVGYEQYF
TGTGCCAGCAGTCCGGTGGGCTACGAGCAGTACTTC
>TRBV7-9|NA|TRBJ2-3|NA
CASSLEADTQYF
TGTGCCAGCAGCTTAGAGGCTGATACGCAGTATTTT
>TRBV30|TRBD1|TRBJ2-5|NA
CAWRGRGPQETQYF
TGTGCCTGGAGGGGTAGGGGGCCCCAAGAGACCCAGTACTTC
>TRBV10-1|NA|TRBJ1-1|NA
CASSDSRFTEAFF
TGCGCCAGCAGTGATTCCAGATTCACTGAAGCTTTCTTT
>TRBV12-5|NA|TRBJ1-1|NA
CASGPRAFMNTEAFF
TGTGCTAGTGGTCCTCGGGCCTTTATGAACACTGAAGCTTTCTTT
>TRBV28|NA|TRBJ2-2|NA
CASRGSTGELFF
TGTGCCAGCAGAGGGTCCACCGGGGAGCTGTTTTTT
>TRBV12-3/TRBV12-4|NA|TRBJ1-2|NA
CASTVSAGSYTF
TGTGCCAGCACCGTTTCCGCCGGGAGCTACACCTTC
>TRBV5-6|TRBD1|TRBJ1-2|NA
CASSPGTDVRRGTF
TGTGCCAGCAGCCCTGGGACAGATGTAAGAAGGGGAACCTTC
>TRBV20-1|TRBD2|TRBJ2-7|once
CSASKTSGRGGEQYF
TGCAGTGCAAGTAAGACTAGCGGGAGAGGCGGCGAGCAGTACTTC
>TRBV7-9|NA|TRBJ1-1|few
CASSPGTLNTEAFF
TGTGCCAGCAGCCCGGGGACACTGAACACTGAAGCTTTCTTT
>TRBV10-2|TRBD1|TRBJ2-5|NA
CASSENRGKGETQYF
TGCGCCAGCAGTGAGAACAGGGGGAAGGGAGAGACCCAGTACTTC
>TRBV28|TRBD1|TRBJ1-4|NA
CASSLSGGKREKLFF
TGTGCCAGCAGTTTATCAGGGGGAAAGAGAGAAAAACTGTTTTTT
>TRBV2|TRBD1|TRBJ1-5|NA
CASRGDRANSNQPQHF
TGTGCCAGCAGGGGGGACAGGGCAAATAGCAATCAGCCCCAGCATTTT
>TRBV30|NA|TRBJ2-7|NA
CAWSDYYEQYF
TGTGCCTGGAGTGACTACTACGAGCAGTACTTC
>TRBV2|NA|TRBJ1-2|NA
CASSSTANYGYTF
TGTGCCAGCAGTTCGACAGCTAACTATGGCTACACCTTC
>TRBV4-2|TRBD2|TRBJ2-6|NA
CASSQVTAGGLGANVLTF
TGTGCCAGCAGCCAAGTCACAGCGGGAGGGCTGGGGGCCAACGTCCTGACTTTC
>TRBV11-2|NA|TRBJ1-1|NA
CASSLVEGITEAFF
TGTGCCAGCAGCTTAGTCGAGGGGATAACTGAAGCTTTCTTT
>TRBV7-8|TRBD2|TRBJ2-5|NA
CASSLRGLAGGPKQETQYF
TGTGCCAGCAGCTTGCGGGGGCTAGCGGGAGGGCCGAAACAAGAGACCCAGTACTTC
>TRBV7-9|TRBD1|TRBJ1-5|NA
CASSAGTDNQPQHF
TGTGCCAGCAGCGCGGGGACAGACAATCAGCCCCAGCATTTT
>TRBV28|NA|TRBJ1-1|NA
CASSFDAERITEAFF
TGTGCCAGCAGTTTCGACGCGGAACGGATCACTGAAGCTTTCTTT